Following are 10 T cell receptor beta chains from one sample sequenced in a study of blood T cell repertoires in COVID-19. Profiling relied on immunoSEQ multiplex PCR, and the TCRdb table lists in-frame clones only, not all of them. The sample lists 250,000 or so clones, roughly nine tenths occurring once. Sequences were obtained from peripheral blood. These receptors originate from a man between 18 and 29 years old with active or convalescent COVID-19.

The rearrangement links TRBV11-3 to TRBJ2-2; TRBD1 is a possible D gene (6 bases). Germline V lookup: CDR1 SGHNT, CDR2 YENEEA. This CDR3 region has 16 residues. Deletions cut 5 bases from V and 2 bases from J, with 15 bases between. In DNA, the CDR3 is TGTGCCAGCAGCCCTCGACAGGCCGTAAACACCGGGGAGCTGTTTTTT. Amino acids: CASSPRQAVNTGELFF.

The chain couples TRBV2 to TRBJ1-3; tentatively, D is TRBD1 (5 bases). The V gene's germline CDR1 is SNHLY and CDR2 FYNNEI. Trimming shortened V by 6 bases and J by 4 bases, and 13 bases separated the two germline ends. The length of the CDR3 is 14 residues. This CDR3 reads CASRPPGSGNTIYF. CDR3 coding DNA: TGTGCCAGCAGACCTCCAGGGTCCGGAAACACCATATATTTT.

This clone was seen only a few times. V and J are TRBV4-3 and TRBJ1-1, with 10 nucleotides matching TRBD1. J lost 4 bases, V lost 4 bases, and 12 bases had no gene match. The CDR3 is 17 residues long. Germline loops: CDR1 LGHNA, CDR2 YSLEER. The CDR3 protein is CASSLTPGQGMGTEAFF. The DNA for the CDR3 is TGCGCCAGCAGCCTTACTCCGGGACAGGGGATGGGCACTGAAGCTTTCTTT.

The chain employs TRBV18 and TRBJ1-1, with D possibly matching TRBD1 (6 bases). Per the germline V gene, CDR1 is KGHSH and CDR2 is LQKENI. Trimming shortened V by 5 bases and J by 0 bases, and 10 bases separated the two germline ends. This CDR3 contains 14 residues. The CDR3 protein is CASSTTGMNTEAFF. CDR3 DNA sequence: TGTGCCAGCTCAACCACAGGGATGAACACTGAAGCTTTCTTT. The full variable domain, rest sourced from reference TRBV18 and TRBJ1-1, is NAGVMQNPRHLVRRRGQEARLRCSPMKGHSHVYWYRQLPEEGLKFMVYLQKENIIDESGMPKERFSAEFPKEGPSILRIQQVVRGDSAAYFCASSTTGMNTEAFFGQGTRLTVV.

CDR3 coding DNA: TGTGCCAGCAGCTTGCGCCGCCACTTTTCAACTAATGAAAAACTGTTTTTT. It is translated as CASSLRRHFSTNEKLFF. The J gene is TRBJ1-4, the V gene TRBV7-9; no definite D call. Deletions cut 3 bases from V and 0 bases from J, with 14 bases between. The CDR3 runs to 17 residues. Germline CDR1 SEHNR, CDR2 FQNEAQ (reference sequence).

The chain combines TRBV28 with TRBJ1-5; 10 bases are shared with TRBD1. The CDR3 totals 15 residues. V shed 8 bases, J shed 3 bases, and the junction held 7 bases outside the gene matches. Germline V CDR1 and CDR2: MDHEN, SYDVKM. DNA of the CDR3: TGTGCCAGCGGCCCGACAGGGGGCTACAATCAGCCCCAGCATTTT. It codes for CASGPTGGYNQPQHF. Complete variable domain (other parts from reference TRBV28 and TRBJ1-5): DVKVTQSSRYLVKRTGEKVFLECVQDMDHENMFWYRQDPGLGLRLIYFSYDVKMKEKGDIPEGYSVSREKKERFSLILESASTNQTSMYLCASGPTGGYNQPQHFGDGTRLSIL.

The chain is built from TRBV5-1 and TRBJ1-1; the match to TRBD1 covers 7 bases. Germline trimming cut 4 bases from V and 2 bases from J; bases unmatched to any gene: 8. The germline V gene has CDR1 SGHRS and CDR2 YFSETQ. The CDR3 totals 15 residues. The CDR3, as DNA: TGCGCCAGCAGCGGTGGGACAGTTGATAACACTGAAGCTTTCTTT. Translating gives CASSGGTVDNTEAFF.

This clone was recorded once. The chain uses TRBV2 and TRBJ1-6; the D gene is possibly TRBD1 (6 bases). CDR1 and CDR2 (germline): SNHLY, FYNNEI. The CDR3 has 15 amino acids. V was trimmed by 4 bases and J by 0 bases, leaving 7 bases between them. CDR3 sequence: CASSADSSYNSPLHF. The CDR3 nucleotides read TGTGCCAGCAGTGCGGACAGCTCCTATAATTCACCCCTCCACTTT. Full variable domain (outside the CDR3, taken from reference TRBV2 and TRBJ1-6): EPEVTQTPSHQVTQMGQEVILRCVPISNHLYFYWYRQILGQKVEFLVSFYNNEISEKSEIFDDQFSVERPDGSNFTLKIRSTKLEDSAMYFCASSADSSYNSPLHFGNGTRLTVT.

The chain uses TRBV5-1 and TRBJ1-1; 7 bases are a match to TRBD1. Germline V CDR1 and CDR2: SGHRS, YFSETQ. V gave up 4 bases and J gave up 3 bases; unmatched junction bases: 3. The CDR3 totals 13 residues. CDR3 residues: CASSIGTDTEAFF. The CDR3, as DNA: TGCGCCAGCAGCATAGGGACAGACACTGAAGCTTTCTTT.

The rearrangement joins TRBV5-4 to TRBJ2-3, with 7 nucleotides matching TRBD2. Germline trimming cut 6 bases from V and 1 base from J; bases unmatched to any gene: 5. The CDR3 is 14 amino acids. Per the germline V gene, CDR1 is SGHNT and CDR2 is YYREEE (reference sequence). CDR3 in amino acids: CASTRRGGTDTQYF. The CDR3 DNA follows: TGTGCCAGCACCCGTCGGGGGGGCACAGATACGCAGTATTTT.